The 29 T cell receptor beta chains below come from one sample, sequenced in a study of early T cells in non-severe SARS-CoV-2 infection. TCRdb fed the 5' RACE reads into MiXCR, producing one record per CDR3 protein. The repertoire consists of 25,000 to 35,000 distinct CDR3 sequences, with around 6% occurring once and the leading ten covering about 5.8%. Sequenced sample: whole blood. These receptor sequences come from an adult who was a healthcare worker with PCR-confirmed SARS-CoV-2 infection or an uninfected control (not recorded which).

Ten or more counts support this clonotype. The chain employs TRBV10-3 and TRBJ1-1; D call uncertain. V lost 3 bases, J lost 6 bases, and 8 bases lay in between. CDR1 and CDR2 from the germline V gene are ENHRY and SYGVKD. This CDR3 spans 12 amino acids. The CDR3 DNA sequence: TGTGCCATCAGTGATTTTTTGGCTGAAGCTTTCTTT. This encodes CAISDFLAEAFF.

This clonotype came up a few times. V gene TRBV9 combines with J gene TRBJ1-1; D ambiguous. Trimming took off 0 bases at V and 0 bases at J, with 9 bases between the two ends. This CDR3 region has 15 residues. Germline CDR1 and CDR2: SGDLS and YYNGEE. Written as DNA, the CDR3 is TGTGCCAGCAGCGTAGCGGCTCCCATGAACACTGAAGCTTTCTTT. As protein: CASSVAAPMNTEAFF.

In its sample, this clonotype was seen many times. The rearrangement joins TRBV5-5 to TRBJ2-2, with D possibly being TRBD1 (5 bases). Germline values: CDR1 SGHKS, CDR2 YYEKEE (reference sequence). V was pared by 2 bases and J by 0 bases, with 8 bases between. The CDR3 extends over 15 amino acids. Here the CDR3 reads CASSLNRPNTGELFF. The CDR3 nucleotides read TGTGCCAGCAGCTTAAACAGGCCGAACACCGGGGAGCTGTTTTTT.

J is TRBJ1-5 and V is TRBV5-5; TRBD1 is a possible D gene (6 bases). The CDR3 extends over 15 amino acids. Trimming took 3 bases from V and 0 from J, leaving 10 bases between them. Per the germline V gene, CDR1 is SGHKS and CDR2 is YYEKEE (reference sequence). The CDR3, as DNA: TGTGCCAGCAGCTACAGGGACCGTAGCAATCAGCCCCAGCATTTT. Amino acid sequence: CASSYRDRSNQPQHF. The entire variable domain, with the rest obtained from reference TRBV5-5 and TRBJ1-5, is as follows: DAGVTQSPTHLIKTRGQQVTLRCSPISGHKSVSWYQQVLGQGPQFIFQYYEKEERGRGNFPDRFSARQFPNYSSELNVNALLLGDSALYLCASSYRDRSNQPQHFGDGTRLSIL.

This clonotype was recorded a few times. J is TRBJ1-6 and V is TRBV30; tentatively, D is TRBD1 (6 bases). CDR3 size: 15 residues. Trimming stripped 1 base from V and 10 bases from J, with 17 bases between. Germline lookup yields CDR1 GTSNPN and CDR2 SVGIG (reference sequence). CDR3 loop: CAWSASGGLNSPLHF. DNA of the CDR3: TGTGCCTGGAGTGCATCGGGGGGCTTGAACTCACCCCTCCACTTT.

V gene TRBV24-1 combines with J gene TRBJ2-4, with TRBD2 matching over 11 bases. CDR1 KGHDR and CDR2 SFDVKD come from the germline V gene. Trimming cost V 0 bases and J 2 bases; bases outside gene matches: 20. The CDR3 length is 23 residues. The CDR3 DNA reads TGTGCCACCAGTGATTTGCGAAACCATTTAGCGGGGGGGCCGGAAGGTACCAAAAACATTCAGTACTTC. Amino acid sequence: CATSDLRNHLAGGPEGTKNIQYF.

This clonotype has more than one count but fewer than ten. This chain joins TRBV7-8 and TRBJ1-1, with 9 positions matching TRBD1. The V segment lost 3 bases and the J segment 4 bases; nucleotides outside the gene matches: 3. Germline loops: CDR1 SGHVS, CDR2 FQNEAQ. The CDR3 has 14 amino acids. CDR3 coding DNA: TGTGCCAGCAGCTTCCAGGGACAGGGCACTGAAGCTTTCTTT. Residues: CASSFQGQGTEAFF.

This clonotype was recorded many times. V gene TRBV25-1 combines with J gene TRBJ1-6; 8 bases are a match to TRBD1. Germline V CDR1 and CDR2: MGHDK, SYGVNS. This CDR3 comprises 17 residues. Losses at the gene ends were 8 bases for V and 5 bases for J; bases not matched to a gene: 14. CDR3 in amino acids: CASAQATGAMDNSPLHF. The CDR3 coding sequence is TGTGCCAGCGCTCAAGCGACAGGGGCCATGGATAATTCACCCCTCCACTTT.

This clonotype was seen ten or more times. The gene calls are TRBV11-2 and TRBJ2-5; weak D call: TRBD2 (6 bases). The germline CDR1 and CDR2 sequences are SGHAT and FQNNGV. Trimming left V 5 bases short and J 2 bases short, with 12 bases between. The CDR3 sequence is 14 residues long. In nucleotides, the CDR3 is TGTGCCAGCAGCCGCGGGACTTGGCAAGAGACCCAGTACTTC. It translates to CASSRGTWQETQYF.

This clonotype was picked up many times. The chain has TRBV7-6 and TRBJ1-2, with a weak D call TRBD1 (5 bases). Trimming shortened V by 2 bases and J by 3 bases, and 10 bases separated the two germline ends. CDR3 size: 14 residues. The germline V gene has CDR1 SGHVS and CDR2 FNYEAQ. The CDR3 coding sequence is TGTGCCAGCAGCTTACAGGCAGGGCACTATGGCTACACCTTC. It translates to CASSLQAGHYGYTF.

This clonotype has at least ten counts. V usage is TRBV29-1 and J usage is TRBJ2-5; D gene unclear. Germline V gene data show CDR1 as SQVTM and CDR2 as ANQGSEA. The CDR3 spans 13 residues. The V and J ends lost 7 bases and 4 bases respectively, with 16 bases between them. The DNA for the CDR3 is TGCAGCGCCCTAGGCGGCTCCATAGAGACCCAGTACTTC. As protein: CSALGGSIETQYF.

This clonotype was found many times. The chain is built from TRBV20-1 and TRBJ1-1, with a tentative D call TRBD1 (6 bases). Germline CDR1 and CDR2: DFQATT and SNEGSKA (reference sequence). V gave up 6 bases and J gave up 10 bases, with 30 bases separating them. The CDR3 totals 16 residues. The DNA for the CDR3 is TGCAGTGCCCATACGGGGACACTCCGGCGAGGGGTAACAGCTTTCTTT. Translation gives CSAHTGTLRRGVTAFF.

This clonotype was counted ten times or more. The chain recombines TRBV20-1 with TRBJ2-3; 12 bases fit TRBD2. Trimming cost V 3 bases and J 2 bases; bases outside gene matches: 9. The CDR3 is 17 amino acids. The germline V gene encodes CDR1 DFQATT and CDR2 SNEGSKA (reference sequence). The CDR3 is CSASPSLAGGYTDTQYF. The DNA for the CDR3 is TGCAGTGCTAGCCCGTCACTAGCGGGGGGCTACACAGATACGCAGTATTTT.

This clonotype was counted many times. The CDR3 loop is CASSLRRGAFDGELFF. The CDR3 bases are TGTGCCAGCAGCTTACGGCGGGGGGCTTTTGACGGGGAGCTGTTTTTT. The chain joins TRBV7-8 to TRBJ2-2; 8 nucleotides match TRBD2. Germline assignment: CDR1 SGHVS and CDR2 FQNEAQ. With 2 bases clipped from V and 7 bases from J, the junction kept 9 bases outside the gene matches. This CDR3 is built from 16 residues.

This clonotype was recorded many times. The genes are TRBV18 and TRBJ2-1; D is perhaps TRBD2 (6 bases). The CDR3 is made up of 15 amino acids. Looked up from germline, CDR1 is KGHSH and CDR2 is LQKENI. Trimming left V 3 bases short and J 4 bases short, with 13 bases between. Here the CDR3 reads CASSPGLPIYNEQFF. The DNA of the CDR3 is TGTGCCAGCTCACCCGGACTACCCATATACAATGAGCAGTTCTTC.

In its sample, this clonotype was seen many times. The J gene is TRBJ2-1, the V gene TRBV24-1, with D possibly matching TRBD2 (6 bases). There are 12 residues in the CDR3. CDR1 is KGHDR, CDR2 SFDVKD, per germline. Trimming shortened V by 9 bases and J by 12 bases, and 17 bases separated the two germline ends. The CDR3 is CATGTAQFGQFF. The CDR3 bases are TGTGCCACCGGGACTGCTCAATTCGGGCAGTTCTTC.

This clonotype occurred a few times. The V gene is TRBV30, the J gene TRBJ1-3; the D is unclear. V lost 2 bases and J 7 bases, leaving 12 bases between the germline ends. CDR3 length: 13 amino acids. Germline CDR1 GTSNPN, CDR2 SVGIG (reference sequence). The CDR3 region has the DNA TGTGCCTGGAGTACAGCTCCAGGCAACACCATATATTTT. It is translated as CAWSTAPGNTIYF.

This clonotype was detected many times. The CDR3 DNA reads as TGTGCCAGCAGTTTACAGGGAGGGCACACTGAAGCTTTCTTT. This codes for CASSLQGGHTEAFF. This rearrangement joins TRBV12-3 or TRBV12-4 to TRBJ1-1, with D maybe TRBD1 (5 bases). The CDR3 loop spans 14 amino acids. Trimming cost V 2 bases and J 3 bases, with 10 bases left between them.

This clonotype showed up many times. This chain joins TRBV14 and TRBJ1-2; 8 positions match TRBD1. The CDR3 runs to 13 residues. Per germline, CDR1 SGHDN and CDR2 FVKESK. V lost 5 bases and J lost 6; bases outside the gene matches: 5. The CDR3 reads CASSMQGAHGYTF. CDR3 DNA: TGTGCCAGCAGCATGCAGGGGGCGCATGGCTACACCTTC.

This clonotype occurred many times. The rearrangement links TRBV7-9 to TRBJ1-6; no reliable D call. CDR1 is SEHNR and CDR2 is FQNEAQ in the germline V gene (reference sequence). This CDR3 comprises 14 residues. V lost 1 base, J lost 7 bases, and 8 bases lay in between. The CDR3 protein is CASSLDWRNSPLHF. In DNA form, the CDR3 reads TGTGCCAGCAGCTTAGATTGGCGAAATTCACCCCTCCACTTT.

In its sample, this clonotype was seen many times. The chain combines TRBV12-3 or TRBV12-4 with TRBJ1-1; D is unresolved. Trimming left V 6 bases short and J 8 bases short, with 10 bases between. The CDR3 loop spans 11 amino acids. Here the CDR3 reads CASRESGEAFF. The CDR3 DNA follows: TGTGCCAGCAGGGAGAGCGGAGAAGCTTTCTTT.

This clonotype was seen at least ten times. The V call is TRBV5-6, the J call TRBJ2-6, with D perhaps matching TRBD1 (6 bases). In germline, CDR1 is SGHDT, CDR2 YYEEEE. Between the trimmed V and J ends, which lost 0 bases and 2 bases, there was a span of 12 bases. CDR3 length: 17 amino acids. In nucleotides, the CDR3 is TGTGCCAGCAGCTTGGGCGACAGGCCCCCTGGGGCCAACGTCCTGACTTTC. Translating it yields CASSLGDRPPGANVLTF.

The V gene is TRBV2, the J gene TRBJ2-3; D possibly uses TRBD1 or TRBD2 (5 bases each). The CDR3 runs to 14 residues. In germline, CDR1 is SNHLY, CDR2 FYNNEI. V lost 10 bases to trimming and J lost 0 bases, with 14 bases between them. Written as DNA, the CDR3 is TGTGCCACATCCCGGGGACCTAGCACAGATACGCAGTATTTT. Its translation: CATSRGPSTDTQYF.

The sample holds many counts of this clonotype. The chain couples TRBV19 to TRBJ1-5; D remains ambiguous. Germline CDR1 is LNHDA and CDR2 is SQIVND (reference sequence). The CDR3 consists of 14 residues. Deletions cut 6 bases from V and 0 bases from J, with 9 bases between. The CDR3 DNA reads TGTGCCAGTAGGGGCAGATATAGCAATCAGCCCCAGCATTTT. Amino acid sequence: CASRGRYSNQPQHF.

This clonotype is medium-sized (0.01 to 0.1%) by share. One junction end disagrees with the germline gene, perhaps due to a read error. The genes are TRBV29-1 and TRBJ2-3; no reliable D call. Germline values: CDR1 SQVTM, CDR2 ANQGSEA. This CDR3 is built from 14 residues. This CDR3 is CSVVSMLVAETQYF. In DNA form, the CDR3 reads TGCAGCGTTGTATCCATGCTAGTGGCAGAGACGCAGTATTTT.

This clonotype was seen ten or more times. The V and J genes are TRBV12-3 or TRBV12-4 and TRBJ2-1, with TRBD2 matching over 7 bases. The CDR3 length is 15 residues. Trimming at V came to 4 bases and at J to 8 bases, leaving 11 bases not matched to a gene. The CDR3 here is CASSSGSRGRDEQFF. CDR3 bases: TGTGCCAGCAGTTCAGGATCTCGGGGGAGGGATGAGCAGTTCTTC.

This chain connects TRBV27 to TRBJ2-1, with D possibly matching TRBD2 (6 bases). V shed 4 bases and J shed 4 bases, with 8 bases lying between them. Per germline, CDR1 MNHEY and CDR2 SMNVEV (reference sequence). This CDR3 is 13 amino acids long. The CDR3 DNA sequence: TGTGCCAGCAGTTCTCGGGGGTACAATGAGCAGTTCTTC. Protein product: CASSSRGYNEQFF.

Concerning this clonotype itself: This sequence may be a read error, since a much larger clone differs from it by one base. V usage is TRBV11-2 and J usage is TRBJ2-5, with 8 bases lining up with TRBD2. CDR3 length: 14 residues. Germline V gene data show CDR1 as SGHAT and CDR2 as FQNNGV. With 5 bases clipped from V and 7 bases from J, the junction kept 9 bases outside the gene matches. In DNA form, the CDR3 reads TGTGCCAGCAGCCGAGCGGGGGCACCCGGGACCCAGTACTTC. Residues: CASSRAGAPGTQYF.

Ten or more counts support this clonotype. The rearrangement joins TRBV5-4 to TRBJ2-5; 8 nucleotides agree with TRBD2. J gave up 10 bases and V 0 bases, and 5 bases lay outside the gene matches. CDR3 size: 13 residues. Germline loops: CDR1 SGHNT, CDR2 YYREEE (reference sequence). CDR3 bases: TGTGCCAGCAGCTTGGCGGGACTAGGTGTCCAGTACTTC. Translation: CASSLAGLGVQYF. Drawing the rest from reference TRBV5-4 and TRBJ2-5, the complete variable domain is ETGVTQSPTHLIKTRGQQVTLRCSSQSGHNTVSWYQQALGQGPQFIFQYYREEENGRGNFPPRFSGLQFPNYSSELNVNALELDDSALYLCASSLAGLGVQYFGPGTRLLVL.